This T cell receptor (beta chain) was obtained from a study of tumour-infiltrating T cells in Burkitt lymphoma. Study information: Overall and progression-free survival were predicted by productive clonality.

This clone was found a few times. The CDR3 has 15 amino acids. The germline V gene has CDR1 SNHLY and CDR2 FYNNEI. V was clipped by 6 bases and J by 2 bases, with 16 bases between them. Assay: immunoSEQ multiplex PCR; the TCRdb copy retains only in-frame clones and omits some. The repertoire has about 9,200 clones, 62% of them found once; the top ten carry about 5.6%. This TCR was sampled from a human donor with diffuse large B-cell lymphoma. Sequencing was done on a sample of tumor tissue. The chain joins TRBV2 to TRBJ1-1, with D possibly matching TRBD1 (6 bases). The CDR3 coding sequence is TGTGCCAGCAGGGTCGAGAGGACAGTCAACACTGAAGCTTTCTTT. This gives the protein CASRVERTVNTEAFF.